This entry is about one T cell receptor (beta chain). Its antigen specificity is not known. It has no much larger one-base neighbor in the sample; base qualities were not kept. These data are taken from a study of type 1 regulatory T cells (dated by TCRdb to the early 2020s). For context, the study as a whole: An in vitro protocol by which a Tr1-enriched, alloantigen-specific CD4 T cell product named T-allo10 was generated was characterized in the study. T-allo10 was being tested clinically in patients with hematological malignancies who were undergoing allogeneic hematopoietic stem cell transplantation.

CDR1 DFQATT and CDR2 SNEGSKA are derived from the germline V gene (reference sequence). From its cysteine to its phenylalanine, the CDR3 spans 14 amino acids. The CDR3 DNA has 42 bases and is translated from base 1. The germline ends are 14 bases apart after V is trimmed by 5 bases and J by 2 bases. TCRdb names Illumina MiSeq as the instrument used. TCRdb reanalyzed the raw reads on its own, using fastp at Q25 for trimming and MiXCR for clone calling, and kept in-frame beta chains. Rows with one shared CDR3 protein collapse into an entry with the most common genes and DNA. Counted in this sample were more than 60,000 distinct CDR3 sequences; 60% to 80% of them appeared once. About 2% of the sample comes from the top ten. Overall study outcomes, separate from this receptor: Tr1 cells showed a more restricted TCR repertoire than non-Tr1 cells, which the study interpreted as alloantigen-induced clonal expansion.

The V and J genes are TRBV20-1 and TRBJ2-3, with a tentative D gene TRBD2 over 6 matching bases. What was sequenced was cultured non-Tr1 T cells, either the whole culture or a sorted T cell fraction (not recorded which). The sample's cell subset or site, from its label and the paper: non-Tr1 population from the T-allo10 product. This receptor was identified in a human donor in good health. The encoded CDR3 is CSAFGAGLTDTQYF. The nucleotide sequence is TGCAGTGCTTTCGGAGCGGGCCTCACAGATACGCAGTATTTT.